One sample yielded the 17 T cell receptor beta chains listed below, sequenced in a study of fetal regulatory T cell absence and autoimmunity. Generated by immunoSEQ multiplex PCR, the TCRdb table keeps only in-frame clones and is missing some. The sample lists more than 85,000 clones, around 72% seen once, with roughly 2% in the top ten. The source material was pancreas tissue. These receptors were taken from a male donor with IPEX syndrome.

This sequence joins TRBV19 and TRBJ2-7, with D hard to call. V was shortened by 3 bases and J by 2 bases, with 5 bases between the two germline ends. There are 12 residues in the CDR3. The V gene's germline CDR1 is LNHDA and CDR2 SQIVND (reference sequence). Here the CDR3 reads CASSIPPYEQYF. CDR3 nucleotide sequence: TGTGCCAGTAGTATTCCACCCTACGAGCAGTACTTC.

This chain joins TRBV5-6 and TRBJ2-7, with 9 bases lining up with TRBD1. The germline CDR1 and CDR2 sequences are SGHDT and YYEEEE. J was trimmed by 4 bases and V by 4 bases; bases with no gene match: 9. The CDR3 covers 15 residues. The CDR3 reads CASSASGTGKYEQYF. CDR3 nucleotides: TGTGCCAGCAGCGCCTCCGGGACAGGGAAGTACGAGCAGTACTTC.

This clone is a singleton in its sample. V usage is TRBV6-5 and J usage is TRBJ1-2, with unresolved D. This CDR3 has 14 amino acids. V lost 7 bases, J lost 0 bases, and 12 bases lay in between. Germline lookup yields CDR1 MNHEY and CDR2 SVGAGI. The CDR3 DNA follows: TGTGCCAGCATCGGGATTCGCACTAACTATGGCTACACCTTC. As protein: CASIGIRTNYGYTF.

CDR3 region: CASSWTSSAGELFF. The CDR3 DNA follows: TGTGCCAGCAGTTGGACTAGCTCGGCCGGGGAGCTGTTTTTT. The chain has TRBV6-5 and TRBJ2-2; 8 bases are a match to TRBD2. The germline V gene has CDR1 MNHEY and CDR2 SVGAGI. The CDR3 is made up of 14 amino acids. Trimming at V came to 4 bases and at J to 6 bases, leaving 4 bases not matched to a gene.

This clone was observed a handful of times. The rearrangement joins TRBV11-2 to TRBJ2-2; D gene unclear. The CDR3 length is 13 residues. V lost 1 base to trimming and J lost 5 bases, with 5 bases between them. Germline loops: CDR1 SGHAT, CDR2 FQNNGV. The CDR3 protein is CASSLGRTGELFF. The CDR3, as DNA: TGTGCCAGCAGCTTAGGTAGAACCGGGGAGCTGTTTTTT.

The CDR3, as DNA: TGTGCCAGCAGCGAATCACTAGCCGGCACAGATACGCAGTATTTT. This sequence encodes CASSESLAGTDTQYF. This chain links TRBV11-3 with TRBJ2-3, with D perhaps TRBD2 (6 bases). Per germline, CDR1 SGHNT and CDR2 YENEEA. This CDR3 region has 15 residues. Trimming removed 5 bases at V and 1 base at J, with 13 bases between.

The J gene is TRBJ1-1, the V gene TRBV5-1; perhaps TRBD1 as D (5 bases). The germline gives CDR1 SGHRS, CDR2 YFSETQ. This CDR3 is 14 amino acids long. Trimming removed 0 bases at V and 7 bases at J, with 13 bases between. The CDR3 reads CASSLGGTAGEAFF. DNA of the CDR3: TGCGCCAGCAGCTTGGGAGGGACCGCAGGTGAAGCTTTCTTT.

The chain employs TRBV2 and TRBJ2-3; TRBD1 aligns across 8 bases. Looked up from germline, CDR1 is SNHLY and CDR2 is FYNNEI. The CDR3 sequence is 14 residues long. Trimming removed 7 bases from V and 2 bases from J; junction bases left unmatched: 5. CDR3 amino acids: CASILDRVTDTQYF. CDR3 coding DNA: TGTGCCAGCATCTTGGACAGGGTCACAGATACGCAGTATTTT.

This clone was observed a single time. The chain couples TRBV10-2 to TRBJ2-7, with 9 nucleotides matching TRBD1. V lost 0 bases, J lost 2 bases, and 2 bases stayed unmatched. The CDR3 sequence is 15 residues long. Germline CDR1 and CDR2: WSHSY and SAAADI. The CDR3 reads CASSESTGGAYEQYF. For the CDR3, the DNA is TGCGCCAGCAGTGAGTCGACAGGGGGGGCCTACGAGCAGTACTTC.

The rearrangement joins TRBV5-4 to TRBJ1-2; D is uncertain. Trimming removed 4 bases at V and 2 bases at J, with 15 bases between. Germline loops: CDR1 SGHNT, CDR2 YYREEE (reference sequence). This CDR3 has 15 residues. The CDR3: CASSLLSKSNYGYTF. In DNA, the CDR3 is TGTGCCAGCAGCCTTCTCAGTAAATCGAACTATGGCTACACCTTC.

The chain couples TRBV6-1 to TRBJ2-3, with a possible D match to TRBD2 (6 bases). The V end was cut by 2 bases, the J end by 7 bases, with 19 bases between. This CDR3 spans 16 amino acids. The germline V gene encodes CDR1 MNHNS and CDR2 SASEGT. The CDR3 here is CASSEKLALLPHTQYF. CDR3 bases: TGTGCCAGCAGTGAAAAACTAGCCCTACTCCCTCATACGCAGTATTTT.

The V call is TRBV2, the J call TRBJ2-3; TRBD2 matches 7 bases. CDR1 is SNHLY, CDR2 FYNNEI, per germline. CDR3 size: 14 residues. J gave up 2 bases and V 6 bases, and 5 bases lay outside the gene matches. CDR3 protein: CASSAGVATDTQYF. The CDR3 bases are TGTGCCAGCAGCGCGGGAGTAGCCACAGATACGCAGTATTTT. Full variable domain (missing parts from reference TRBV2 and TRBJ2-3): EPEVTQTPSHQVTQMGQEVILRCVPISNHLYFYWYRQILGQKVEFLVSFYNNEISEKSEIFDDQFSVERPDGSNFTLKIRSTKLEDSAMYFCASSAGVATDTQYFGPGTRLTVL.

The chain couples TRBV6-1 to TRBJ1-1; tentatively, D is TRBD1 (6 bases). In germline, CDR1 is MNHNS, CDR2 SASEGT. The CDR3 covers 15 residues. The germline V and J ends were trimmed by 3 bases and 2 bases, with 13 bases remaining between them. CDR3 region: CASSDQGQGNTEAFF. In nucleotides, the CDR3 is TGTGCCAGCAGTGACCAGGGGCAGGGAAACACTGAAGCTTTCTTT.

The chain combines TRBV7-6 with TRBJ1-1, with 8 bases fitting TRBD1. Germline assignment: CDR1 SGHVS and CDR2 FNYEAQ. This CDR3 comprises 17 residues. With V trimmed by 0 bases and J by 1 base, 7 bases remained unmatched. The CDR3 nucleotides read TGTGCCAGCAGCTTAGCGACCCAGGGGGCTGGGAACACTGAAGCTTTCTTT. This gives the protein CASSLATQGAGNTEAFF.

Comments on this clone: With a far larger clone one base away, a read error is the likely cause. This chain joins TRBV11-3 and TRBJ1-5; D is uncertain. Germline-derived CDR1 and CDR2 are SGHNT and YENEEA. V was clipped by 0 bases and J by 3 bases, with 0 bases between them. The CDR3 extends over 12 amino acids. The DNA for the CDR3 is TGTGCCAGCAGCTTAGACAATCAGCCCCAGCATTTT. This gives the protein CASSLDNQPQHF. Full variable domain (missing parts from reference TRBV11-3 and TRBJ1-5): EAGVVQSPRYKIIEKKQPVAFWCNPISGHNTLYWYLQNLGQGPELLIRYENEEAVDDSQLPKDRFSAERLKGVDSTLKIQPAELGDSAVYLCASSLDNQPQHFGDGTRLSIL.

This rearrangement joins TRBV25-1 to TRBJ2-1, with 8 bases that match TRBD2. Germline-derived CDR1 and CDR2 are MGHDK and SYGVNS. V shed 3 bases, J shed 4 bases, and the junction held 8 bases outside the gene matches. This CDR3 is 16 amino acids long. The CDR3 spells CASSDWQREPYNEQFF. The CDR3 DNA sequence: TGTGCCAGCAGTGACTGGCAGCGGGAGCCATACAATGAGCAGTTCTTC.

This clone was seen a handful of times. The CDR3 DNA sequence: TGTGCCAGCTCACCCACTTGGAGGGTCGGGGAGCTGTTTTTT. Translating gives CASSPTWRVGELFF. The chain couples TRBV18 to TRBJ2-2, with a possible D match to TRBD2 (6 bases). This CDR3 has 14 residues. V was clipped by 3 bases and J by 7 bases, with 12 bases between them. The V gene's germline CDR1 is KGHSH and CDR2 LQKENI.